Listed below are T cell receptor beta chains from one sample, sequenced in a study of technical replicates of blood from a handful of donors. The data were produced by immunoSEQ multiplex PCR, yet TCRdb's version contains in-frame clones alone and is incomplete. The table has fewer than 110,000 clones, around 96% seen once. Sequences were obtained from T cells isolated from PBMCs. The receptors here all came from a human donor in good health. The CDR3 runs from the conserved cysteine through the conserved F or W. A D gene is named only where the DNA matches it firmly. Size tells how often a clone was seen (once, few, many) or the class of an expanded clone, and some rows leave it out.

>NA|TRBJ1-4|TRBD1|TRBV6-5
CASSLRTGAYEKLFF
TGTGCCAGCAGTTTAAGGACAGGGGCTTATGAAAAACTGTTTTTT
>few|TRBJ2-1|TRBD1|TRBV7-9
CASSYLRDRGLRGNNEQFF
TGTGCCAGCAGCTATCTCCGGGACAGGGGGCTAAGGGGGAACAATGAGCAGTTCTTC
>NA|TRBJ2-1|NA|TRBV18
CASSPRAAQRHNEQFF
TGTGCCAGCTCACCACGAGCGGCCCAAAGACACAATGAGCAGTTCTTC
>NA|TRBJ2-2|NA|TRBV10-3
CAISEGRANTGELFF
TGTGCCATCAGTGAGGGGAGAGCGAACACCGGGGAGCTGTTTTTT
>NA|TRBJ2-3|TRBD2|TRBV29-1
CSVEDYSLAGETDTQYF
TGCAGCGTTGAAGATTACTCGCTAGCGGGAGAGACCGATACGCAGTATTTT
>NA|TRBJ1-2|NA|TRBV13
CASRRRGTGLQGYTF
TGTGCCAGCAGACGGCGGGGAACAGGTCTTCAAGGCTACACCTTC
>NA|TRBJ2-7|NA|TRBV2
CASSERGGWYEQYF
TGTGCCAGCAGTGAAAGGGGGGGGTGGTACGAGCAGTACTTC
>NA|TRBJ2-5|NA|TRBV7-6
CASSLVGGAVETQYF
TGTGCCAGCAGCTTAGTGGGGGGGGCCGTAGAGACCCAGTACTTC
>NA|TRBJ2-7|TRBD2|TRBV11-2
CASSLVERDIDITYEQYF
TGTGCCAGCAGCTTAGTGGAGCGGGATATTGATATAACCTACGAGCAGTACTTC
>once|TRBJ1-3|NA|TRBV14
CASSQASGFTGNTIYF
TGTGCCAGCAGCCAAGCATCAGGGTTCACTGGAAACACCATATATTTT
>NA|TRBJ2-7|TRBD2|TRBV28
CASNAIRTGTRRLYEQYF
TGTGCCAGCAACGCTATACGCACCGGGACTAGACGTCTCTACGAGCAGTACTTC
>NA|TRBJ2-5|NA|TRBV6-5
CASSYVRETQYF
TGTGCCAGCAGTTACGTCAGGGAGACCCAGTACTTC
>NA|TRBJ2-3|TRBD2|TRBV5-1
CASSLLAGGGTDTQYF
TGCGCCAGCAGCTTATTAGCGGGAGGGGGCACAGATACGCAGTATTTT
>once|TRBJ2-1|NA|TRBV12-2
CASRLGTSGAYNEQFF
TGTGCAAGTCGCTTAGGCACTAGCGGGGCCTACAATGAGCAGTTCTTC
>NA|TRBJ2-5|NA|TRBV10-2
CASSLFSLQGMRETQYF
TGCGCCAGCAGTCTCTTTTCACTCCAGGGGATGAGAGAGACCCAGTACTTC
>NA|TRBJ1-2|NA|TRBV4-1
CASSQEGASGYTF
TGCGCCAGCAGCCAAGAGGGGGCGTCGGGCTACACCTTC
>NA|TRBJ2-2|TRBD1|TRBV7-3
CASSTYRGMVAAGELFF
TGTGCCAGCAGCACTTACAGGGGAATGGTGGCCGCCGGGGAGCTGTTTTTT
>NA|TRBJ2-3|TRBD2|TRBV4-1
CASSQVGVGGRGSYTDTQYF
TGCGCCAGCAGCCAAGTGGGGGTTGGCGGGAGGGGATCTTACACAGATACGCAGTATTTT
>NA|TRBJ2-5|TRBD1|TRBV7-8
CASRRQGLNQETQYF
TGTGCCAGCAGAAGACAGGGGCTCAACCAAGAGACCCAGTACTTC
>NA|TRBJ2-6|TRBD1|TRBV11-2
CASSLDRAANVLTF
TGTGCCAGCAGCCTAGACAGGGCGGCCAACGTCCTGACTTTC
>NA|TRBJ1-3|NA|TRBV6-1
CASRIKGVGNTIYF
TGTGCCAGCAGGATTAAAGGGGTAGGAAACACCATATATTTT
>NA|TRBJ2-1|TRBD2|TRBV4-2
CASSQDRWTSGYSSYNEQFF
TGTGCCAGCAGCCAAGATCGTTGGACTAGCGGTTACAGCTCCTACAATGAGCAGTTCTTC
>once|TRBJ2-5|TRBD2|TRBV28
CASSWGGSGETQYF
TGTGCCAGCAGTTGGGGCGGGAGTGGAGAGACCCAGTACTTC
>NA|TRBJ2-3|NA|TRBV28
CASSSLLRRVLHQRRGDTQYF
TGTGCCAGCAGTTCTCTTCTAAGGCGGGTACTCCACCAAAGGAGGGGTGATACGCAGTATTTT
>NA|TRBJ1-1|NA|TRBV5-4
CASSLPGERKAFF
TGTGCCAGCAGCTTGCCAGGGGAGCGTAAGGCTTTCTTT
>NA|TRBJ2-1|TRBD2|TRBV5-1
CASSPELAGGRNEQFF
TGCGCCAGCAGCCCGGAACTAGCGGGAGGGCGCAATGAGCAGTTCTTC
>NA|TRBJ1-2|NA|TRBV7-2
CASGVTEVYGYTF
TGTGCCAGCGGAGTTACCGAAGTCTATGGCTACACCTTC
>NA|TRBJ1-5|NA|TRBV6-6
CASSDQGTTQHF
TGTGCCAGCAGTGACCAGGGAACGACCCAGCATTTT
>NA|TRBJ1-2|NA|TRBV28
CASSFIGERISGYTF
TGTGCCAGCAGTTTTATAGGGGAACGGATAAGTGGCTACACCTTC
>NA|TRBJ2-3|TRBD2|TRBV30
CAWSLAGGRDTQYF
TGTGCCTGGAGTCTAGCGGGGGGGCGGGATACGCAGTATTTT
>NA|TRBJ2-6|TRBD1|TRBV2
CASHRTGGLTGANVLTF
TGTGCCAGCCACAGGACAGGGGGATTAACCGGGGCCAACGTCCTGACTTTC
>NA|TRBJ2-7|NA|TRBV12-2
CASRPRLVEAEGNDEQYF
TGTGCAAGTCGCCCCAGATTAGTGGAGGCTGAAGGGAATGATGAGCAGTACTTC
>NA|TRBJ1-6|NA|TRBV27
CASRQAISYNSPLHF
TGTGCCAGCCGACAGGCTATCTCCTATAATTCACCCCTCCACTTT
>NA|TRBJ1-3|NA|TRBV4-1
CASSRPGGSSPSGNTIYF
TGCGCCAGCAGCCGACCGGGGGGGTCCAGTCCTTCTGGAAACACCATATATTTT
>NA|TRBJ2-7|NA|TRBV6-1
CASSYRGGNHF
TGTGCCAGCAGTTATCGAGGAGGGAATCACTTC